Listed below are T cell receptor beta chains from one sample, sequenced in a study of CD8+CD57+ T cells in acquired aplastic anemia. TCRdb re-called the reads with MiXCR, one entry per CDR3 protein. There are over 150,000 distinct CDR3 sequences in the sample; about 54% occur only once, and 9.5% to 15% lies in the top ten. The sample taken for sequencing was sorted CD4+, CD8+, or CD8+CD57+ T cells (not recorded which) from PBMCs. Receptors were obtained from a human donor with aplastic anemia. CDR3s include the opening cysteine and the closing phenylalanine or tryptophan. The size entry is marked missing in some rows and otherwise reads once, few, many or a size class.

v_gene: TRBV4-1; abundance: many; CDR3aa: CASSQHAGSSYNEQFF
v_gene: TRBV29-1; abundance: few; CDR3aa: CSFGTGTLYEQYF
v_gene: TRBV5-4; abundance: many; CDR3aa: CASSLRQGQETQYF
v_gene: TRBV7-3; abundance: -; CDR3aa: CASSSASGNTEAFF
v_gene: TRBV10-3; abundance: -; CDR3aa: CAISDRKKLYEQYF
v_gene: TRBV25-1; abundance: -; CDR3aa: CASRGQGVRPLHF
v_gene: TRBV10-3; abundance: few; CDR3aa: CAISGGPRNNEQFF
v_gene: TRBV20-1; abundance: -; CDR3aa: CSARADRGPDTEAFF
v_gene: TRBV6-2/TRBV6-3; abundance: few; CDR3aa: CASSYQPGTDTQYF
v_gene: TRBV24-1; abundance: -; CDR3aa: CATSDWGLADSYNEQFF
v_gene: TRBV20-1; abundance: -; CDR3aa: CSARPRGQGEQYF
v_gene: TRBV20-1; abundance: -; CDR3aa: CSATGTLYQETQYF
v_gene: TRBV20-1; abundance: -; CDR3aa: CSATRSALYNSPLHF
v_gene: TRBV29-1; abundance: many; CDR3aa: CSVEVGSRGTGELFF
v_gene: TRBV4-2; abundance: many; CDR3aa: CASSSRDPNTEAFF
v_gene: TRBV24-1; abundance: -; CDR3aa: CATSDFGYNEQFF
v_gene: TRBV7-8; abundance: many; CDR3aa: CASSPRTSGGAQETQYF
v_gene: TRBV15; abundance: -; CDR3aa: CATSRGTGQGRKETQYF
v_gene: TRBV11-2; abundance: -; CDR3aa: CASSLSTGATDTQYF
v_gene: TRBV20-1; abundance: -; CDR3aa: CSARGTSGYEQYF
v_gene: TRBV24-1; abundance: -; CDR3aa: CATRDRGGYEQYF
v_gene: TRBV12-3/TRBV12-4; abundance: few; CDR3aa: CASGLGYNEQFF
v_gene: TRBV27; abundance: many; CDR3aa: CASRPTGSNSPLHF
v_gene: TRBV4-2; abundance: few; CDR3aa: CASSPLGGESKNIQYF
v_gene: TRBV28; abundance: -; CDR3aa: CASRTRWQQNQPQHF
v_gene: TRBV4-1; abundance: many; CDR3aa: CASSHTGSSYEQYF
v_gene: TRBV10-3; abundance: -; CDR3aa: CASRLAGEVTGELFF
v_gene: TRBV7-6; abundance: -; CDR3aa: CASSPFTGTSDVIGEQSF
v_gene: TRBV3-1; abundance: many; CDR3aa: CASRPEGTGVYEQYF
v_gene: TRBV9; abundance: many; CDR3aa: CASSVEGVTDTQYF
v_gene: TRBV29-1; abundance: many; CDR3aa: CSVQPGGKDTQYF
v_gene: TRBV12-3/TRBV12-4; abundance: many; CDR3aa: CASSAFVDEQETQYF
v_gene: TRBV5-1; abundance: -; CDR3aa: CASSSIRTGETQYF
v_gene: TRBV6-2/TRBV6-3; abundance: -; CDR3aa: CASTTGTTSTDTQYF
v_gene: TRBV20-1; abundance: many; CDR3aa: CSARVQGQAIHQETQYF
v_gene: TRBV2; abundance: -; CDR3aa: CASRGLQGRNTEAFF
v_gene: TRBV6-1; abundance: many; CDR3aa: CASSEVRVEPYNEQFF